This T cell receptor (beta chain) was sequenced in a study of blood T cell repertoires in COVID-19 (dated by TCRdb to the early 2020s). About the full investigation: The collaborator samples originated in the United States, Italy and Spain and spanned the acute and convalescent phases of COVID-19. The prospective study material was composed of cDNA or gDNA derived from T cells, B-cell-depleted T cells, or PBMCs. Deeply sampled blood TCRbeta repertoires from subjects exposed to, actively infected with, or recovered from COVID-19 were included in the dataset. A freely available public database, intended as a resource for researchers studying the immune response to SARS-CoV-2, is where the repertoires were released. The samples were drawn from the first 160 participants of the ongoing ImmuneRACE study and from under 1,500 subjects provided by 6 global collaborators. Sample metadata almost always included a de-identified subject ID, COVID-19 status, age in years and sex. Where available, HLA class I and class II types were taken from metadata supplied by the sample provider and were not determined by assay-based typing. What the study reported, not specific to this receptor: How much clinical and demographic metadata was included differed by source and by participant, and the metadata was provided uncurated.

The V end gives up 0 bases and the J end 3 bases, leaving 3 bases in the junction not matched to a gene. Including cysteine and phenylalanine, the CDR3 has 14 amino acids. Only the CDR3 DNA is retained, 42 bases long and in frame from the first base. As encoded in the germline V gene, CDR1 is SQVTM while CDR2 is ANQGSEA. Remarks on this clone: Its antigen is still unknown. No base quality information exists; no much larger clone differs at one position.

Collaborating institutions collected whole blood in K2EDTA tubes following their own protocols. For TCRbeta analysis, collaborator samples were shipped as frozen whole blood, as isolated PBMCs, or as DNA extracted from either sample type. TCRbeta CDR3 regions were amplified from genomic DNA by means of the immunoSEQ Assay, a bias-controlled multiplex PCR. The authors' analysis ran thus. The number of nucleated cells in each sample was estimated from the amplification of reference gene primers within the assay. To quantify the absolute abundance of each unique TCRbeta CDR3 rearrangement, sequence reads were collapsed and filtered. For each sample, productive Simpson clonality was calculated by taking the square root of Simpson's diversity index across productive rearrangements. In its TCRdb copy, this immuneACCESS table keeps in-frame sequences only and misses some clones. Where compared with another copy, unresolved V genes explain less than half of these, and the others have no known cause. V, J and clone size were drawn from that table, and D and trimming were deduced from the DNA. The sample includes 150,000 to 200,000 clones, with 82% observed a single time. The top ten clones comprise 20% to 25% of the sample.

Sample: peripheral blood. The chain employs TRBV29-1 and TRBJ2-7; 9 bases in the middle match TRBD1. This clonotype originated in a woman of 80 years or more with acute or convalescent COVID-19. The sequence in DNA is TGCAGCGTTGAAGAAAGGGACAGGGACTACGAGCAGTACTTC. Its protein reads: CSVEERDRDYEQYF.